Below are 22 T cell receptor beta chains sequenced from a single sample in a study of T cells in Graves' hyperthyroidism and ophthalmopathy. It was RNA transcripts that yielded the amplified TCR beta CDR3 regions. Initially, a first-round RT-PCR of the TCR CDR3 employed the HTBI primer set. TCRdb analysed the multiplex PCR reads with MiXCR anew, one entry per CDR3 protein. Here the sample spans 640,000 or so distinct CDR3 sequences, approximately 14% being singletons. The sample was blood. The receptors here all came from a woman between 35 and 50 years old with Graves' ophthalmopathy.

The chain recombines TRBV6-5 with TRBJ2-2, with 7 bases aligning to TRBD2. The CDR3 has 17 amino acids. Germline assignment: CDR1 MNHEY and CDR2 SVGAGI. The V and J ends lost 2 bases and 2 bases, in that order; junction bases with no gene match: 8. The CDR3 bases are TGTGCCAGCAGTTACCCCCTAGCGGACTTTAACACCGGGGAGCTGTTTTTT. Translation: CASSYPLADFNTGELFF.

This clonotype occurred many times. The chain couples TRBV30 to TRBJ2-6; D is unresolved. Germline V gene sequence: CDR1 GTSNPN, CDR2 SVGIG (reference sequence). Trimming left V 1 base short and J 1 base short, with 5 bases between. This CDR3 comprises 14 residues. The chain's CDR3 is CAWSGISGANVLTF. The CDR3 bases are TGTGCCTGGAGTGGGATATCTGGGGCCAACGTCCTGACTTTC.

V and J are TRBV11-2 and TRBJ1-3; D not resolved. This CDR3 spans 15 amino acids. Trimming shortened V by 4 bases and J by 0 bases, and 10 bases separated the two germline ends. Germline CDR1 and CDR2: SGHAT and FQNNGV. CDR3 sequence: CASSSDFLSGNTIYF. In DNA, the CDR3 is TGTGCCAGCAGCTCGGACTTTCTCTCTGGAAACACCATATATTTT.

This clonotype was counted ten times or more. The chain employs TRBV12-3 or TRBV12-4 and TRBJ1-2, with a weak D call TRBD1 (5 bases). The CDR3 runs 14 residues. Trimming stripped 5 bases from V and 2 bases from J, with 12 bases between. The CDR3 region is CASSVSRENYGYTF. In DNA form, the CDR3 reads TGTGCCAGCAGTGTCTCCAGGGAGAACTATGGCTACACCTTC.

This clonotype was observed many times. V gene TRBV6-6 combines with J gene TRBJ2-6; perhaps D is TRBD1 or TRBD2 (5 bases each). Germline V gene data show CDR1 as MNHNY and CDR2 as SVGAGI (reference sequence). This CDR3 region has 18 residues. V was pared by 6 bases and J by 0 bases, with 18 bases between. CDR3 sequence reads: CASSPRDLPISGANVLTF. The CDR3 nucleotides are TGTGCCAGCAGCCCCCGGGACCTTCCTATCTCTGGGGCCAACGTCCTGACTTTC.

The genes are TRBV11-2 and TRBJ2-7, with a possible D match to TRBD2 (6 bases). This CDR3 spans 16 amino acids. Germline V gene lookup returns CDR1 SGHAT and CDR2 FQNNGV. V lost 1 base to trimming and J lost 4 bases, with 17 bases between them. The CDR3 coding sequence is TGTGCCAGCAGCTTAGGAGTAGCGGAAGCTATTTACGAGCAGTACTTC. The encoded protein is CASSLGVAEAIYEQYF.

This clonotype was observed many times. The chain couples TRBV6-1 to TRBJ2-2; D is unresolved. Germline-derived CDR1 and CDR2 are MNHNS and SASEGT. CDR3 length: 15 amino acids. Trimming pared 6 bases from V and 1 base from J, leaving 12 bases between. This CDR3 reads CASSKSYLNTGELFF. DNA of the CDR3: TGTGCCAGCAGCAAATCTTACCTGAACACCGGGGAGCTGTTTTTT.

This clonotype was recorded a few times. The CDR3 nucleotides read TGCGCCAGCAGCCCGGGGACTAGCGGGAGCGCAACGGGGGCCAACGTCCTGACTTTC. Its protein product is CASSPGTSGSATGANVLTF. The V call is TRBV5-1, the J call TRBJ2-6; 14 bases agree with TRBD2. This CDR3 contains 19 residues. V shed 4 bases, J shed 4 bases, and the junction held 10 bases outside the gene matches. In germline, CDR1 is SGHRS, CDR2 YFSETQ.

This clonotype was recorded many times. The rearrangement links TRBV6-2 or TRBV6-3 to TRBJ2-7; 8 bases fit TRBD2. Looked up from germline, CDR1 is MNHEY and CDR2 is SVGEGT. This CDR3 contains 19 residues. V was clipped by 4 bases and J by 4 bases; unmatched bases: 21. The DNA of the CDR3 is TGTGCCAGCAGTTCATCGACTAGGTTCGGGAGGGCCCTCAGGTACGAGCAGTACTTC. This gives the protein CASSSSTRFGRALRYEQYF.

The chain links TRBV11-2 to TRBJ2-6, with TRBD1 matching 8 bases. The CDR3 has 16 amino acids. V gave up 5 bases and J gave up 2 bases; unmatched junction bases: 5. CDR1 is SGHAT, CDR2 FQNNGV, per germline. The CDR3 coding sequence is TGTGCCAGCAGCACCTGGACAGGGACTGGGGCCAACGTCCTGACTTTC. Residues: CASSTWTGTGANVLTF. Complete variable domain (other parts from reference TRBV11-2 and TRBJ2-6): EAGVAQSPRYKIIEKRQSVAFWCNPISGHATLYWYQQILGQGPKLLIQFQNNGVVDDSQLPKDRFSAERLKGVDSTLKIQPAKLEDSAVYLCASSTWTGTGANVLTFGAGSRLTVL.

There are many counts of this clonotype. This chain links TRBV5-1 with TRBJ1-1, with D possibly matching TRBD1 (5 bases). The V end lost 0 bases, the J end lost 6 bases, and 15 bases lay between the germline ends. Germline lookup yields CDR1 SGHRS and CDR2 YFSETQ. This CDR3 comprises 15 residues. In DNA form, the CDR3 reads TGCGCCAGCAGCTTGGATGGGTTACAAGGGGCTGAAGCTTTCTTT. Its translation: CASSLDGLQGAEAFF. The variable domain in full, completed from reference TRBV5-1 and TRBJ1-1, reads KAGVTQTPRYLIKTRGQQVTLSCSPISGHRSVSWYQQTPGQGLQFLFEYFSETQRNKGNFPGRFSGRQFSNSRSEMNVSTLELGDSALYLCASSLDGLQGAEAFFGQGTRLTVV.

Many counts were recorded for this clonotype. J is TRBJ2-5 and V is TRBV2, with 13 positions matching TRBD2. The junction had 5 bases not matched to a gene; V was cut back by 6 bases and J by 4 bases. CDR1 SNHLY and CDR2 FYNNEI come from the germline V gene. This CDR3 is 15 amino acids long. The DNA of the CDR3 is TGTGCCAGCAGGGAGACTAGCGGGAGGATAGAGACCCAGTACTTC. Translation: CASRETSGRIETQYF. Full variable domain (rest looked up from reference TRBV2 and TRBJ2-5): EPEVTQTPSHQVTQMGQEVILRCVPISNHLYFYWYRQILGQKVEFLVSFYNNEISEKSEIFDDQFSVERPDGSNFTLKIRSTKLEDSAMYFCASRETSGRIETQYFGPGTRLLVL.

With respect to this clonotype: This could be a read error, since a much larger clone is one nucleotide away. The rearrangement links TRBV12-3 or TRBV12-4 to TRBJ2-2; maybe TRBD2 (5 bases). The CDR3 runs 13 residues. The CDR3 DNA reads TGTGCCAGCAGTCCCAGTTTGGCCGGGGAGCCGTTTTTT. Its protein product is CASSPSLAGEPFF.

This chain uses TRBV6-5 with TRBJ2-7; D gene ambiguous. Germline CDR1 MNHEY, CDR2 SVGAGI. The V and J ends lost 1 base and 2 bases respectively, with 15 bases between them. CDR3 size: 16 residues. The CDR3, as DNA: TGTGCCAGCAGTTACTTTTCGGGCGCGGCGGCCTACGAGCAGTACTTC. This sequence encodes CASSYFSGAAAYEQYF.

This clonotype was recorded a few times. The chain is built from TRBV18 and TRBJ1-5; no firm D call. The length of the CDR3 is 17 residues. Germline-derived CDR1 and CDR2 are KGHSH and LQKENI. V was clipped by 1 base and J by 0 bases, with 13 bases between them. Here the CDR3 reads CASSPRPGENSNQPQHF. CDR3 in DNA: TGTGCCAGCTCACCACGGCCGGGAGAGAATAGCAATCAGCCCCAGCATTTT.

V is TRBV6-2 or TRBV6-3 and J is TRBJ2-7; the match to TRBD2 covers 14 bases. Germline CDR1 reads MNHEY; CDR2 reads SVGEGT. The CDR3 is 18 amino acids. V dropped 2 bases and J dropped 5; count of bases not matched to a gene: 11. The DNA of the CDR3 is TGTGCCAGCAGTTACGGGACTAGCGGGAGTTATTGGTCCCACGAGCAGTACTTC. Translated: CASSYGTSGSYWSHEQYF.

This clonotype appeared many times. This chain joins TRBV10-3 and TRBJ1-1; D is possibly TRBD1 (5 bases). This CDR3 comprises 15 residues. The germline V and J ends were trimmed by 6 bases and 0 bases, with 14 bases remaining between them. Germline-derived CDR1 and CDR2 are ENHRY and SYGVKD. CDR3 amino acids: CAIRGPTILNTEAFF. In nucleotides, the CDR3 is TGTGCCATCAGGGGACCAACGATCCTGAACACTGAAGCTTTCTTT.

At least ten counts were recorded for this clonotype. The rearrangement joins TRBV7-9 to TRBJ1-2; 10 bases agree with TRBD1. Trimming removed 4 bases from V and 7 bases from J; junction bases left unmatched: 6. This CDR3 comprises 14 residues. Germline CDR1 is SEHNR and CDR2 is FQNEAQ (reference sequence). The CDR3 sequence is CASSSGQGRPGYTF. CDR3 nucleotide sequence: TGTGCCAGCAGCTCGGGACAGGGGCGTCCTGGCTACACCTTC.

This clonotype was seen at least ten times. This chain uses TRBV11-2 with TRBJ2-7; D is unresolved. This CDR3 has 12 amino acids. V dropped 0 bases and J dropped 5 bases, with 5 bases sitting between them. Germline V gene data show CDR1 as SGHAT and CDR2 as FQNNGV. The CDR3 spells CASSLDMHEQYF. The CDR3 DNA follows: TGTGCCAGCAGCTTAGATATGCACGAGCAGTACTTC.

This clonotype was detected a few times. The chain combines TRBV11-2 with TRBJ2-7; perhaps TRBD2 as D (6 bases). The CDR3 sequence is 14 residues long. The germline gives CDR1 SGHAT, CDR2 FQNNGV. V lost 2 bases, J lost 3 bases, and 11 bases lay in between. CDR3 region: CASSLTSSHYEQYF. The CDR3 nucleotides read TGTGCCAGCAGCTTAACTAGCTCCCACTACGAGCAGTACTTC.

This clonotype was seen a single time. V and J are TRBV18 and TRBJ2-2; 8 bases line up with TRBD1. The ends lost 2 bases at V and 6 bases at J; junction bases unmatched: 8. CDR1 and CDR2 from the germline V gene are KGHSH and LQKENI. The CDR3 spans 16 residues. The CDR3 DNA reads TGTGCCAGCTCACCATCCTGGACAGGGTTTTCCGGGGAGCTGTTTTTT. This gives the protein CASSPSWTGFSGELFF.

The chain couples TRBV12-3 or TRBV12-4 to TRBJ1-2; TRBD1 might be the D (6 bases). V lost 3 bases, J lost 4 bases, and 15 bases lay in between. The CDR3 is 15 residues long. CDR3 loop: CASSLGGGRGYGYTF. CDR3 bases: TGTGCCAGCAGTTTGGGCGGGGGGCGAGGCTATGGCTACACCTTC.